The sample holds many counts of the clone carrying this T cell receptor (beta chain). The target antigen is unknown. The data stem from a study of molecular identifiers for immune sequencing clone quantification. Broader study findings: Barcode-sharing identical TCR molecules could underestimate highly expanded clone sizes. Spiked-in Jurkat TCR RNA corresponding to one cell was reported as detectable against roughly 1 million naive cells.

MiXCR was run by TCRdb on the PCR reads, yielding one entry per CDR3 protein. The data contain roughly 93,000 distinct CDR3 sequences, roughly 23% of them seen just once; the ten biggest clones take up 0.75% to 0.9%. Sorted inputs of about 20,000 to 1,000,000 cells, with 10%, 30% or 50% RNA, yielded naive CD8 libraries. The sequence was obtained from a human donor in good health. Some libraries in this study had Jurkat cell RNA spiked in. Sample: naive CD8+ T cells from blood, with Jurkat cell RNA spiked in. Indicated subset: FACS-sorted CD8+CD4-CCR7+CD45RA+ naive T cells.

The CDR3, as DNA: TGTGCCATCAGTGAGCCGGGGGCTGGTGAGCAGTACTTC. Its translation: CAISEPGAGEQYF. V gene TRBV10-3 combines with J gene TRBJ2-7; D is perhaps TRBD1 or TRBD2 (6 bases each). The CDR3 is 13 residues long. The germline V gene has CDR1 ENHRY and CDR2 SYGVKD. V dropped 2 bases and J dropped 7 bases, with 12 bases sitting between them.